Shown below are 22 T cell receptor beta chains from a single sample sequenced in a study of shared clonotypes between healthy human individuals. Profiling relied on immunoSEQ multiplex PCR, and the TCRdb table lists in-frame clones only, not all of them. Altogether about 2.3 million clones are present, 92% being singletons, with the ten largest covering about 0.41%. Material for sequencing was naive CD4+ T cells from PBMCs. Documented subset: CD45RA+ positively selected. The receptors come from a man aged 18 to 29 in good health. Some clones in this sample may be carry-over from other donors' samples.

On this clone itself: The sample has other DNA sequences that encode this CDR3 too. This chain uses TRBV30 with TRBJ2-7; 7 nucleotides line up with TRBD1. CDR1 is GTSNPN, CDR2 SVGIG, per germline (reference sequence). The CDR3 runs to 13 residues. The V and J ends lost 0 bases and 3 bases, in that order; junction bases with no gene match: 2. The CDR3 DNA reads TGTGCCTGGAGTGTACAGGGGATCTACGAGCAGTACTTC. It encodes CAWSVQGIYEQYF.

The V call is TRBV29-1, the J call TRBJ2-3; D remains unclear. CDR3 size: 13 residues. With 4 bases removed from V and 2 bases from J, the gap between germline ends came to 10 bases. Germline V gene data show CDR1 as SQVTM and CDR2 as ANQGSEA. CDR3 sequence: CSVVGSFTDTQYF. The CDR3 coding sequence is TGCAGCGTTGTAGGCTCGTTCACAGATACGCAGTATTTT.

CDR3 region: CASSPSDSYEQYF. For the CDR3, the DNA is TGCGCCAGCAGTCCGTCGGACAGCTACGAGCAGTACTTC. The chain carries TRBV10-1 and TRBJ2-7; tentatively, D is TRBD1 (6 bases). CDR1 and CDR2 (germline): WNHNN, SYGVQD (reference sequence). The V and J ends lost 5 bases and 3 bases respectively, with 11 bases between them. The CDR3 extends over 13 amino acids.

This chain uses TRBV14 with TRBJ2-1; 12 nucleotides match TRBD2. This CDR3 region has 20 residues. V dropped 1 base and J dropped 5; count of bases not matched to a gene: 15. Germline V lookup: CDR1 SGHDN, CDR2 FVKESK. The CDR3 spells CASSQGRASGRVGTHNEQFF. CDR3 sequence (DNA): TGTGCCAGCAGCCAAGGAAGGGCTAGCGGGAGGGTTGGCACACACAATGAGCAGTTCTTC. The complete variable domain, with remaining parts taken from reference TRBV14 and TRBJ2-1, reads EAGVTQFPSHSVIEKGQTVTLRCDPISGHDNLYWYRRVMGKEIKFLLHFVKESKQDESGMPNNRFLAERTGGTYSTLKVQPAELEDSGVYFCASSQGRASGRVGTHNEQFFGPGTRLTVL.

The chain joins TRBV13 to TRBJ2-7, with D perhaps TRBD1 (6 bases). The CDR3 length is 14 residues. Germline CDR1 reads PRHDT; CDR2 reads FYEKMQ (reference sequence). V lost 0 bases and J 3 bases, leaving 9 bases between the germline ends. The CDR3 reads CASSLGQGHYEQYF. CDR3 DNA: TGTGCCAGCAGCTTAGGGCAGGGGCACTACGAGCAGTACTTC.

V usage is TRBV6-1 and J usage is TRBJ1-1, with D perhaps matching TRBD1 (5 bases). Trimming removed 2 bases at V and 10 bases at J, with 14 bases between. CDR3 length: 13 residues. Germline values: CDR1 MNHNS, CDR2 SASEGT. This CDR3 is CASSEPWGPGAFF. The CDR3 DNA reads TGTGCCAGCAGTGAACCATGGGGACCTGGAGCTTTCTTT.

V gene TRBV28 combines with J gene TRBJ2-7, with D unresolved. CDR3 length equals 14 residues. Trimming stripped 7 bases from V and 0 bases from J, with 13 bases between. Germline V lookup: CDR1 MDHEN, CDR2 SYDVKM. CDR3 sequence: CASNAPGHSYEQYF. CDR3 nucleotide sequence: TGTGCCAGCAACGCGCCTGGGCACTCCTACGAGCAGTACTTC.

This clone came up once. This chain links TRBV27 with TRBJ2-7; D is undetermined. V lost 3 bases and J 3 bases, leaving 12 bases between the germline ends. The CDR3 totals 14 residues. Germline lookup yields CDR1 MNHEY and CDR2 SMNVEV (reference sequence). The CDR3 reads CASSFSGLVYEQYF. The CDR3 DNA reads as TGTGCCAGCAGTTTTTCAGGCTTGGTCTACGAGCAGTACTTC.

In its sample, this clone was seen once. The chain couples TRBV27 to TRBJ1-3; D is unresolved. Germline CDR1 and CDR2: MNHEY and SMNVEV (reference sequence). This CDR3 comprises 15 residues. Trimming shortened V by 1 base and J by 4 bases, and 11 bases separated the two germline ends. The CDR3 DNA follows: TGTGCCAGCAGTTTATTCCCGGGCAGAGGAAACACCATATATTTT. Residues: CASSLFPGRGNTIYF.

This chain links TRBV6-1 with TRBJ1-3; no clear D. CDR3 length equals 14 residues. Germline CDR1 and CDR2: MNHNS and SASEGT. V dropped 3 bases and J dropped 0 bases, with 6 bases sitting between them. The CDR3 loop reads CASSEHLSGNTIYF. DNA of the CDR3: TGTGCCAGCAGTGAGCACCTCTCTGGAAACACCATATATTTT.

The rearrangement links TRBV6-5 to TRBJ2-7; 13 bases map to TRBD2. CDR3 length: 14 residues. J was trimmed by 9 bases and V by 4 bases; bases with no gene match: 6. In germline, CDR1 is MNHEY, CDR2 SVGAGI. The CDR3 reads CASSSGTSGNTQYF. CDR3 DNA sequence: TGTGCCAGCAGTTCTGGGACTAGCGGGAATACGCAGTACTTC.

V gene TRBV5-1 combines with J gene TRBJ2-2; TRBD2 is a possible D gene (6 bases). CDR1 SGHRS and CDR2 YFSETQ come from the germline V gene. The CDR3 covers 14 residues. Trimming stripped 2 bases from V and 4 bases from J, with 9 bases between. The CDR3 nucleotides are TGCGCCAGCAGCTTTTATAGCGGCACCGGGGAGCTGTTTTTT. Translation gives CASSFYSGTGELFF.

The chain links TRBV6-6 to TRBJ2-7; TRBD2 is a possible D gene (5 bases). In germline, CDR1 is MNHNY, CDR2 SVGAGI (reference sequence). V was cut by 0 bases and J by 1 base, with 10 bases left in between. CDR3 length equals 15 residues. The CDR3 is CASSYSSGSSYEQYF. CDR3 nucleotide sequence: TGTGCCAGCAGTTACTCGAGCGGCTCGTCCTACGAGCAGTACTTC.

V gene TRBV18 combines with J gene TRBJ1-3; a possible D gene is TRBD1 (5 bases). Germline CDR1 is KGHSH and CDR2 is LQKENI. Between the trimmed V and J ends, which lost 8 bases and 3 bases, there was a span of 20 bases. The CDR3 is 16 amino acids. The chain's CDR3 is CASRDSPYLGGNTIYF. The CDR3 nucleotides are TGTGCCAGCCGAGACAGTCCCTACTTGGGTGGAAACACCATATATTTT.

This chain links TRBV19 with TRBJ2-1; the D is unclear. CDR3 length equals 15 residues. CDR1 and CDR2 (germline): LNHDA, SQIVND (reference sequence). The ends were cut back, 1 base at V and 4 bases at J, with 11 bases in the middle. The CDR3 region is CASSIVPAGYNEQFF. The DNA of the CDR3 is TGTGCCAGTAGTATAGTCCCGGCAGGATACAATGAGCAGTTCTTC.

This clone came up once. The rearrangement uses TRBV4-1 and TRBJ2-1; no definite D call. The CDR3 runs 11 residues. CDR1 is MGHRA, CDR2 YSYEKL, per germline. V lost 0 bases, J lost 7 bases, and 1 base lay in between. CDR3 protein: CASSQDNEQFF. As DNA, the CDR3 is TGCGCCAGCAGCCAAGATAATGAGCAGTTCTTC.

The chain is built from TRBV9 and TRBJ2-2, with 7 bases fitting TRBD1. With V trimmed by 9 bases and J by 5 bases, 13 bases remained unmatched. The CDR3 covers 15 residues. Germline lookup yields CDR1 SGDLS and CDR2 YYNGEE. CDR3 sequence: CATKNRGPLTGELFF. DNA of the CDR3: TGTGCCACAAAAAACAGGGGACCACTAACCGGGGAGCTGTTTTTT. The whole variable domain, remainder taken from reference TRBV9 and TRBJ2-2, is DSGVTQTPKHLITATGQRVTLRCSPRSGDLSVYWYQQSLDQGLQFLIQYYNGEERAKGNILERFSAQQFPDLHSELNLSSLELGDSALYFCATKNRGPLTGELFFGEGSRLTVL.

This rearrangement joins TRBV5-1 to TRBJ2-7, with 9 bases matching TRBD2. In germline, CDR1 is SGHRS, CDR2 YFSETQ. The CDR3 length is 16 residues. After removal of 2 bases from V and 1 base from J, the junction contained 7 bases not matched to a gene. CDR3 sequence (DNA): TGCGCCAGCAGCTTCGAGACTAGCGGTCGATCCTACGAGCAGTACTTC. It encodes CASSFETSGRSYEQYF. Based on the CDR3 plus reference TRBV5-1 and TRBJ2-7, the full variable domain is KAGVTQTPRYLIKTRGQQVTLSCSPISGHRSVSWYQQTPGQGLQFLFEYFSETQRNKGNFPGRFSGRQFSNSRSEMNVSTLELGDSALYLCASSFETSGRSYEQYFGPGTRLTVT.

About this clone: The same CDR3 arises from other DNA sequences in this sample as well. The genes are TRBV28 and TRBJ2-7; possible D gene TRBD1, 6 bases. The CDR3 extends over 12 amino acids. V was pared by 4 bases and J by 3 bases, with 7 bases between. Germline CDR1 reads MDHEN; CDR2 reads SYDVKM. CDR3 coding DNA: TGTGCCAGCAGTTCGACAGGCTACGAGCAGTACTTC. Translated, it gives CASSSTGYEQYF.

The chain links TRBV15 to TRBJ1-1, with D perhaps TRBD1 (5 bases). The CDR3 spans 15 residues. V was shortened by 1 base and J by 5 bases, with 14 bases between the two germline ends. In germline, CDR1 is LNHNV, CDR2 YYDKDF (reference sequence). The CDR3 reads CATSRGGTAGTEAFF. The CDR3 DNA follows: TGTGCCACCAGCAGAGGCGGGACTGCCGGAACTGAAGCTTTCTTT.

The J gene is TRBJ1-1, the V gene TRBV19; 7 bases agree with TRBD1. Germline assignment: CDR1 LNHDA and CDR2 SQIVND (reference sequence). J gave up 1 base and V 6 bases, and 8 bases lay outside the gene matches. The CDR3 consists of 15 residues. In nucleotides, the CDR3 is TGTGCCAGTAGCCTAATGGGGACAGCGAACACTGAAGCTTTCTTT. Amino acids: CASSLMGTANTEAFF.

This sequence joins TRBV5-4 and TRBJ2-3; 9 nucleotides align to TRBD2. Losses at the gene ends were 0 bases for V and 3 bases for J; bases not matched to a gene: 14. Germline V CDR1 and CDR2: SGHNT, YYREEE (reference sequence). The CDR3 is made up of 19 amino acids. The CDR3 DNA is TGTGCCAGCAGCTTGGCCCTTCGCGTTAGCGGGAGTGAGACAGATACGCAGTATTTT. Its protein is CASSLALRVSGSETDTQYF. The full variable domain, completed using reference TRBV5-4 and TRBJ2-3, is ETGVTQSPTHLIKTRGQQVTLRCSSQSGHNTVSWYQQALGQGPQFIFQYYREEENGRGNFPPRFSGLQFPNYSSELNVNALELDDSALYLCASSLALRVSGSETDTQYFGPGTRLTVL.